Listed below are T cell receptor beta chains from one sample, sequenced in a study of cytomegalovirus exposure and HLA in healthy donors. Method: immunoSEQ multiplex PCR; TCRdb's copy keeps in-frame clones and lacks some. The sample holds about 50,000 clones, less than 85% seen once. Sequencing input: PBMCs. The receptors stem from a man aged 25-45 years in good health and CMV-seropositive. Each CDR3 is given with its conserved first and last residue. A D gene is named only where the DNA matches it firmly. Clone size is shown for a subset of rows, as once, few, many or a class of expanded clone.

v_gene,abundance,d_gene,j_gene,CDR3nt,CDR3aa
TRBV27,-,TRBD1,TRBJ1-6,TGTGCCAGCAGTTTTGGGGGAAGGACAGGCTCGTATAATTCACCCCTCCACTTT,CASSFGGRTGSYNSPLHF
TRBV6-4,-,-,TRBJ2-3,TGTGCCAGCAGTGCCAAGGGGGGGACAGATACGCAGTATTTT,CASSAKGGTDTQYF
TRBV6-1,once,TRBD1,TRBJ1-5,TGTGCCAGCAGTGAATCCGGGACAGGCAATCAGCCCCAGCATTTT,CASSESGTGNQPQHF
TRBV5-1,-,-,TRBJ2-7,TGCGCCAGCAGCTTGCAAACAGGCTCTACCTACGAGCAGTACTTC,CASSLQTGSTYEQYF
TRBV25-1,-,-,TRBJ1-6,TGTGCCAGCAGTGAAAGGCGCCGGGGTTGGAATTCACCCCTCCACTTT,CASSERRRGWNSPLHF
TRBV11-3,-,-,TRBJ1-1,TGTGCCAGCAGCTTGGGGGGGAACACTGAAGCTTTCTTT,CASSLGGNTEAFF
TRBV29-1,-,TRBD1,TRBJ2-5,TGCAGCGTTCGCAGGGGGTGGCAAGAGACCCAGTACTTC,CSVRRGWQETQYF
TRBV6-4,few,-,TRBJ1-1,TGTGCCAGCAGGGGGGGGGCTAAAAGAGTTGAAGCTTTCTTT,CASRGGAKRVEAFF
TRBV9,-,TRBD1,TRBJ1-5,TGTGCCAGCAGCGCGACAGGGCGGAATCAGCCCCAGCATTTT,CASSATGRNQPQHF
TRBV7-2,-,-,TRBJ2-4,TGTGCCAGCAGCTTACGGGTCGTCATAGCCAAAAACATTCAGTACTTC,CASSLRVVIAKNIQYF
TRBV5-1,-,-,TRBJ1-2,TGCGCCAGCACAATACCAGGGATCGACTATGGCTACACCTTC,CASTIPGIDYGYTF
TRBV6-5,-,-,TRBJ2-2,TGTGCCAGCAGTTTGACAGGGAACACCGGGGAGCTGTTTTTT,CASSLTGNTGELFF
TRBV7-2,once,TRBD1,TRBJ1-6,TGTGCCAGCAGCTTAGCGGGACAGACTTTACCCCTCCACTTT,CASSLAGQTLPLHF
TRBV5-4,few,TRBD1,TRBJ1-4,TGTGCCAGCAGCCCCGGAGGTGGACAGGGGAATGAAAAACTGTTTTTT,CASSPGGGQGNEKLFF
TRBV7-8,-,TRBD2,TRBJ2-7,TGTGCCAGCAGCTTAGGACTAGCGGGGGCCGGAGAGCAGTACTTC,CASSLGLAGAGEQYF
TRBV13,once,-,TRBJ1-3,TGTGCCAGCAGCTTAGACAGCAGCTCTGGAAACACCATATATTTT,CASSLDSSSGNTIYF
TRBV9,-,-,TRBJ2-5,TGTGCCAGCAGCGTTTTGACAGGCGGAGAGACCCAGTACTTC,CASSVLTGGETQYF
TRBV2,-,-,TRBJ2-7,TGTGCCAGCAGTGATCACAGGGCCGACGCCGAGCAGTACTTC,CASSDHRADAEQYF
TRBV4-1,-,-,TRBJ2-6,TGCGCCAGCAGCCAAGGGACATCGGCCAACGTCCTGACTTTC,CASSQGTSANVLTF
TRBV6-5,-,-,TRBJ1-4,TGTGCCAGCAGCCCAACTAATTGGGGCCAACTGTTTTTT,CASSPTNWGQLFF
TRBV6-1,few,-,TRBJ2-7,TGTGCCAGCAGTGAGGGGGATTACAGGGTACAAGTCGTCTACGAGCAGTACTTC,CASSEGDYRVQVVYEQYF
TRBV6-1,-,-,TRBJ1-6,TGTGCCAGCACCGAAACAGGGAAAAATTCACCCCTCCACTTT,CASTETGKNSPLHF
TRBV27,once,TRBD1,TRBJ2-7,TGTGCCAGCAGTTTATCGCAGGGACAGCAATACGAGCAGTACTTC,CASSLSQGQQYEQYF
TRBV7-8,-,TRBD1,TRBJ2-7,TGTGCCAGCAGCCCCTACCCCGGGACAGGGACCTACGAGCAGTACTTC,CASSPYPGTGTYEQYF
TRBV7-9,-,-,TRBJ2-1,TGTGCCAGCAGCCCTCGTTCCTACAATGAGCAGTTCTTC,CASSPRSYNEQFF
TRBV6-1,-,-,TRBJ1-5,TGTGCCAGCCTCGGGAGCTCGTTTAATCAGCCCCAGCATTTT,CASLGSSFNQPQHF
TRBV9,-,-,TRBJ1-6,TGTGCCAGCAGCGTAGAGGGAGGGAACCCGAATTCACCCCTCCACTTT,CASSVEGGNPNSPLHF
TRBV9,-,-,TRBJ2-7,TGTGCCAGCAGCCCCACCTCTAGGCCAAACGGCGAGCAGTACTTC,CASSPTSRPNGEQYF
TRBV5-1,-,TRBD1,TRBJ2-7,TGCGCCAGCAGCACAACAGGGGGCTCCTACGAGCAGTACTTC,CASSTTGGSYEQYF
TRBV5-1,once,TRBD2,TRBJ2-1,TGCGCCAGCAGCGTGACTAGCTATGAGCAGTTCTTC,CASSVTSYEQFF
TRBV2,-,-,TRBJ1-3,TGTGCCAGCCGCCGGGACTCTGGAAACACCATATATTTT,CASRRDSGNTIYF
TRBV2,-,-,TRBJ2-7,TGTGCCAGCAGTGAATACAGCCTAGAGCAGTACTTC,CASSEYSLEQYF
TRBV9,-,TRBD1,TRBJ2-3,TGTGCCAGCAGCGTAGCGTTGAGGGGGACAGGGGTCACAGATACGCAGTATTTT,CASSVALRGTGVTDTQYF